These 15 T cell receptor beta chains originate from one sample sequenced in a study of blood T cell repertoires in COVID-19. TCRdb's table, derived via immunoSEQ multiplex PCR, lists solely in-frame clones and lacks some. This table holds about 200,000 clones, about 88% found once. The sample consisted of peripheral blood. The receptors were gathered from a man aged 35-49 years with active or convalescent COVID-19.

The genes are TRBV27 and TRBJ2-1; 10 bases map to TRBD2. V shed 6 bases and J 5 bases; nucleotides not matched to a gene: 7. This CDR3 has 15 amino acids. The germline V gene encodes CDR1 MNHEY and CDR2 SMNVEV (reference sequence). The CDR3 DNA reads TGTGCCAGCAGACCCCGGACTAGCGGCCACAATGAGCAGTTCTTC. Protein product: CASRPRTSGHNEQFF.

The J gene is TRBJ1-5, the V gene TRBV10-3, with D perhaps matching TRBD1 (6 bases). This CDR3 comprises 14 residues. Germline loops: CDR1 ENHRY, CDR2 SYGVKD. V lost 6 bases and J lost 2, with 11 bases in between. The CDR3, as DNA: TGTGCCATCAGCGAAAGACAGGGCAATCAGCCCCAGCATTTT. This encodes CAISERQGNQPQHF.

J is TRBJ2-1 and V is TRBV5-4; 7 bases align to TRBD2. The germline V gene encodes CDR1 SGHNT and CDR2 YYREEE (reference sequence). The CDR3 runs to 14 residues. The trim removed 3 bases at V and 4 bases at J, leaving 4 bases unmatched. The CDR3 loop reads CASSSPSGYNEQFF. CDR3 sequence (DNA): TGTGCCAGCAGCTCGCCTAGCGGATACAATGAGCAGTTCTTC.

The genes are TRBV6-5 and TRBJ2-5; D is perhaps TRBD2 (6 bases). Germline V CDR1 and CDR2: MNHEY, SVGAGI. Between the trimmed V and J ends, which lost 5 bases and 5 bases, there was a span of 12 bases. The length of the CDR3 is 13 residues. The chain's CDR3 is CASSTGTAETQYF. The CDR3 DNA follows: TGTGCCAGCAGTACTGGGACTGCGGAGACCCAGTACTTC.

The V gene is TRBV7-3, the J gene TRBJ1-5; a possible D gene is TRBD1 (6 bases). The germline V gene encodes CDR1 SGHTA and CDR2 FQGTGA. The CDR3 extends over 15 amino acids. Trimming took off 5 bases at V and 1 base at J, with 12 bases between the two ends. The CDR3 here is CASSTDGQSNQPQHF. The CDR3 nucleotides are TGTGCCAGCAGCACGGACGGACAGAGCAATCAGCCCCAGCATTTT.

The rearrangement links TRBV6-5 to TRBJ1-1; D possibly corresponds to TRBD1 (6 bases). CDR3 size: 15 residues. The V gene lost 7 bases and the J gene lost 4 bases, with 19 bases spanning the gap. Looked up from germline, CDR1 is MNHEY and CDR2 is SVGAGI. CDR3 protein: CASKKQVLGGTEAFF. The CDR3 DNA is TGTGCCAGCAAGAAACAGGTTTTAGGGGGCACTGAAGCTTTCTTT.

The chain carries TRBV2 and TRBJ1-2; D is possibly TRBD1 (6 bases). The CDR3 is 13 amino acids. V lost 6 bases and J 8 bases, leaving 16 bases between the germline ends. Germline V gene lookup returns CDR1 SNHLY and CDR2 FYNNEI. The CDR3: CASSRGTLLGYTF. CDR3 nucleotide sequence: TGTGCCAGCAGCAGGGGAACACTACTCGGCTACACCTTC.

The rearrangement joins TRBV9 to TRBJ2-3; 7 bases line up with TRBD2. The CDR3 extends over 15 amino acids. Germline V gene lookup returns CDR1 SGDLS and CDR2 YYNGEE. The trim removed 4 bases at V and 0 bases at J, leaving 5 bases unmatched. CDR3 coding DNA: TGTGCCAGCAGCCCTAGCGGAACTAGCACAGATACGCAGTATTTT. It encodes CASSPSGTSTDTQYF.

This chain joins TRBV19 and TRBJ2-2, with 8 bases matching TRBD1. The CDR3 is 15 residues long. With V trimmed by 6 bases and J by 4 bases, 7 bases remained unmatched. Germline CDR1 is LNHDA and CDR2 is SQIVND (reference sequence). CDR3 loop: CASRGAGTGTGELFF. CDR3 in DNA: TGTGCCAGTAGGGGGGCTGGGACAGGCACCGGGGAGCTGTTTTTT.

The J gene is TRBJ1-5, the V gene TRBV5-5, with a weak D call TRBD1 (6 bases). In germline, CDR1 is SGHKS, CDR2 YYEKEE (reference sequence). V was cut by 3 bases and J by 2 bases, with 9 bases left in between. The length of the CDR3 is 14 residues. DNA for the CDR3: TGTGCCAGCAGCTCACAGGGCGGCAATCAGCCCCAGCATTTT. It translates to CASSSQGGNQPQHF. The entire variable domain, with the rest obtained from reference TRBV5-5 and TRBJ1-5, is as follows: DAGVTQSPTHLIKTRGQQVTLRCSPISGHKSVSWYQQVLGQGPQFIFQYYEKEERGRGNFPDRFSARQFPNYSSELNVNALLLGDSALYLCASSSQGGNQPQHFGDGTRLSIL.

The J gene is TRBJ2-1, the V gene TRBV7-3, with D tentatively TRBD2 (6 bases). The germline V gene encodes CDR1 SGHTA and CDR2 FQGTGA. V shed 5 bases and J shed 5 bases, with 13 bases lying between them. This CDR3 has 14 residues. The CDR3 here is CASSNSGTDNEQFF. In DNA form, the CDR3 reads TGTGCCAGCAGCAATAGCGGAACTGACAATGAGCAGTTCTTC.

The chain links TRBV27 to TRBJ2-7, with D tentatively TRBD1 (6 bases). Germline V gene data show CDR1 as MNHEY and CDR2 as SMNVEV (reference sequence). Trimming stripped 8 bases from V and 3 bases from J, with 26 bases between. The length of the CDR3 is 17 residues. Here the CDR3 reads CASRSGQPGQRIYEQYF. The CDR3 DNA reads TGTGCCAGCCGCTCTGGGCAACCGGGACAACGGATCTACGAGCAGTACTTC.

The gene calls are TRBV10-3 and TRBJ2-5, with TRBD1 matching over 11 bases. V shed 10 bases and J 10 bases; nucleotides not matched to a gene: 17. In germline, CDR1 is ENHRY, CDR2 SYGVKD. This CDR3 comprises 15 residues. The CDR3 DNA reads TGTGCCACCATCTCCGGGACAGGGGGGGCCGGGGACCAGTACTTC. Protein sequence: CATISGTGGAGDQYF.

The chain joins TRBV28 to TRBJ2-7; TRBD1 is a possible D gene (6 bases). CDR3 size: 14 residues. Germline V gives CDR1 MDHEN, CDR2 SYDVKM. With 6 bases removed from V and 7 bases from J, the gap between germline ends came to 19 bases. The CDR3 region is CASSQRTAVREQYF. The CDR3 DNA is TGTGCCAGCAGCCAACGGACAGCGGTGCGGGAGCAGTACTTC.

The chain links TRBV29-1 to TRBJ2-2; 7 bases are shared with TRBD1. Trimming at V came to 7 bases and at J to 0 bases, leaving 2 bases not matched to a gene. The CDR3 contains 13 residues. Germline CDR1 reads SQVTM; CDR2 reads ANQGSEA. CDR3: CSATGANTGELFF. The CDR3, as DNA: TGCAGCGCCACAGGGGCGAACACCGGGGAGCTGTTTTTT.